This entry lists 10 T cell receptor beta chains sequenced from one sample in a study of blood T cell repertoires in COVID-19 (TCRdb year 2020). The protocol used for the library was the immunoSEQ multiplex PCR assay. TCRdb took over this immuneACCESS table, retaining in-frame rearrangements with V and J assigned. Such tables are incomplete; in checked studies, under half of the missing clones stem from an unresolved V gene, and the remainder is unexplained. The sample profile shows 130,000 to 150,000 clones; 84% of them were found once. The leading ten clones occupy 5.5% to 7% of the sample. The specimen was peripheral blood. These receptors all come from a human donor in a cohort sampled during active COVID-19.

CDR3 amino acids: CASSLQGRVPDTQYF. CDR3 sequence (DNA): TGTGCCAGCAGCTTGCAGGGCAGGGTCCCAGATACGCAGTATTTT. The gene calls are TRBV5-6 and TRBJ2-3, with D possibly matching TRBD1 (5 bases). V lost 1 base and J 4 bases, leaving 13 bases between the germline ends. The CDR3 consists of 15 residues. Germline-derived CDR1 and CDR2 are SGHDT and YYEEEE.

V is TRBV28 and J is TRBJ1-5; 9 positions agree with TRBD1. V gave up 5 bases and J gave up 5 bases; unmatched junction bases: 13. There are 17 residues in the CDR3. Germline V gives CDR1 MDHEN, CDR2 SYDVKM. The CDR3 DNA reads as TGTGCCAGCAGTGCCGACAGGGGGGGGTTCGGCGATCAGCCCCAGCATTTT. Translation: CASSADRGGFGDQPQHF.

The gene calls are TRBV15 and TRBJ2-1, with 8 bases fitting TRBD1. This CDR3 region has 18 residues. The V and J ends lost 3 bases and 7 bases, in that order; junction bases with no gene match: 17. Looked up from germline, CDR1 is LNHNV and CDR2 is YYDKDF (reference sequence). The CDR3 coding sequence is TGTGCCACCAGCAGGTTTGGGCAGGGGGCGCTTATATTAAATGAGCAGTTCTTC. This sequence encodes CATSRFGQGALILNEQFF. The entire variable domain, with the rest obtained from reference TRBV15 and TRBJ2-1, is as follows: DAMVIQNPRYQVTQFGKPVTLSCSQTLNHNVMYWYQQKSSQAPKLLFHYYDKDFNNEADTPDNFQSRRPNTSFCFLDIRSPGLGDTAMYLCATSRFGQGALILNEQFFGPGTRLTVL.

The V call is TRBV28, the J call TRBJ1-2; 7 bases are a match to TRBD1. Losses at the gene ends were 5 bases for V and 8 bases for J; bases not matched to a gene: 8. Germline CDR1 MDHEN, CDR2 SYDVKM. There are 13 residues in the CDR3. CDR3 nucleotides: TGTGCCAGCAGTAAACAGGGGACGCGAGGCTACACCTTC. This encodes CASSKQGTRGYTF.

V and J are TRBV5-6 and TRBJ1-1; 7 bases map to TRBD1. The CDR3 is 12 amino acids. Trimming at V came to 4 bases and at J to 9 bases, leaving 6 bases not matched to a gene. Germline CDR1 reads SGHDT; CDR2 reads YYEEEE. The CDR3 protein is CASSPTGAQAFF. CDR3 sequence (DNA): TGTGCCAGCAGCCCAACAGGGGCCCAAGCTTTCTTT.

V is TRBV9 and J is TRBJ2-2; 7 bases match TRBD1. After removal of 2 bases from V and 3 bases from J, the junction contained 16 bases not matched to a gene. The V gene's germline CDR1 is SGDLS and CDR2 YYNGEE. There are 19 residues in the CDR3. CDR3 sequence (DNA): TGTGCCAGCAGCGTTGTTGGGACAGCAAGCCACCGCGACACCGGGGAGCTGTTTTTT. Protein sequence: CASSVVGTASHRDTGELFF.

The chain couples TRBV7-9 to TRBJ1-6; D unresolved. Trimming shortened V by 6 bases and J by 7 bases, and 7 bases separated the two germline ends. Germline values: CDR1 SEHNR, CDR2 FQNEAQ (reference sequence). The CDR3 has 12 amino acids. The CDR3 sequence: CASRRENSPLHF. The CDR3 coding sequence is TGTGCCAGCAGGAGAGAGAATTCACCCCTCCACTTT. The full variable domain, completed using reference TRBV7-9 and TRBJ1-6, is DTGVSQNPRHKITKRGQNVTFRCDPISEHNRLYWYRQTLGQGPEFLTYFQNEAQLEKSRLLSDRFSAERPKGSFSTLEIQRTEQGDSAMYLCASRRENSPLHFGNGTRLTVT.

This clone was seen only once. The V and J genes are TRBV5-4 and TRBJ2-7, with TRBD2 matching over 7 bases. Per germline, CDR1 SGHNT and CDR2 YYREEE (reference sequence). V was pared by 4 bases and J by 3 bases, with 13 bases of the junction left unmatched. CDR3 length: 16 residues. CDR3 coding DNA: TGTGCCAGCAGCCCAAGGGGAGGGGTGAAAGGCTACGAGCAGTACTTC. Amino acids: CASSPRGGVKGYEQYF.

The chain is built from TRBV3-1 (or the pseudogene TRBV3-2) and TRBJ2-7; D is unclear. V dropped 5 bases and J dropped 4 bases, with 6 bases sitting between them. Germline V gene sequence: CDR1 LGHDT, CDR2 YNNKEL (reference sequence). CDR3 size: 11 residues. This CDR3 is CASSSIYEQYF. In nucleotides, the CDR3 is TGTGCCAGCAGCTCCATTTACGAGCAGTACTTC.

This clone was seen once. The chain couples TRBV7-9 to TRBJ1-2, with D possibly being TRBD1 (6 bases). Trimming took off 2 bases at V and 2 bases at J, with 15 bases between the two ends. Germline CDR1 and CDR2: SEHNR and FQNEAQ (reference sequence). This CDR3 is 16 amino acids long. This CDR3 reads CASSLSLSRGNYGYTF. The CDR3 DNA reads as TGTGCCAGCAGCTTAAGTCTTAGCAGGGGAAACTATGGCTACACCTTC.